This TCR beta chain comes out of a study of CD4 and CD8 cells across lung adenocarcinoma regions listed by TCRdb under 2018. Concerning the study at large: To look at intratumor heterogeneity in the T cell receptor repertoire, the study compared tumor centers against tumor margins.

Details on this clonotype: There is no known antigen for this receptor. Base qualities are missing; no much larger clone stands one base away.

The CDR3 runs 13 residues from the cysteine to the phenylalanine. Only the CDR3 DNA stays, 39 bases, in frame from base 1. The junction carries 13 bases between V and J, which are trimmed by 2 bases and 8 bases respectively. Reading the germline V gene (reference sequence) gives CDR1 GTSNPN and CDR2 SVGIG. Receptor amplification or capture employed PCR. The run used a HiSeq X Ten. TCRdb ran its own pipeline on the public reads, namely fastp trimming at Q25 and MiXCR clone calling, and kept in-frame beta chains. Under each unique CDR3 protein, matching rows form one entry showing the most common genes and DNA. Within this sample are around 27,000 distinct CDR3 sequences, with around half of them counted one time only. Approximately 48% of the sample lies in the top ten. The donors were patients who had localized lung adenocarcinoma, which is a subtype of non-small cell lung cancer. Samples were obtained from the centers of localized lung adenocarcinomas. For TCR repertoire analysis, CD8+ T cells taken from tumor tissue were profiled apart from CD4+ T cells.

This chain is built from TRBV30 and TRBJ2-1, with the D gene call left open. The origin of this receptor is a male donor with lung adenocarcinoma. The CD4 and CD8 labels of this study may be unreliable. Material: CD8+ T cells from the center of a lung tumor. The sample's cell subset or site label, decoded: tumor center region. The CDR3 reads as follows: CAWSSNLGYEQFF. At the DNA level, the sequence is TGTGCCTGGAGTTCTAACCTTGGTTATGAGCAGTTCTTC.